The 18 T cell receptor beta chains presented below share a single source sample, sequenced in a study of cytomegalovirus exposure and HLA in healthy donors (dated by TCRdb to 2016 to 2017). The library came from the immunoSEQ multiplex PCR assay. The table comes from immuneACCESS by way of TCRdb, which keeps in-frame sequences with V and J called. Part of the clones is missing from these tables; in studies checked, under half for an unresolved V gene and the rest for unknown reasons. Counted in this sample were more than 55,000 clones; around 90% of them appeared once. The top ten hold more than 2.5% of the sample. Sequenced material: PBMCs. These receptors were obtained from a man aged 18 to 29 in good health and CMV-seronegative.

The table lists this clone with a count of one. The V and J genes are TRBV4-1 and TRBJ2-4; 13 nucleotides match TRBD2. The germline CDR1 and CDR2 sequences are MGHRA and YSYEKL. This CDR3 has 17 amino acids. V lost 4 bases to trimming and J lost 8 bases; unmatched junction nucleotides: 11. CDR3 sequence reads: CASSRGLAGVGGDIQYF. As DNA, the CDR3 is TGCGCCAGCAGCCGCGGACTAGCGGGAGTTGGGGGAGACATTCAGTACTTC.

The chain uses TRBV5-1 and TRBJ2-4; D is possibly TRBD2 (6 bases). Germline lookup yields CDR1 SGHRS and CDR2 YFSETQ. V dropped 1 base and J dropped 0 bases, with 14 bases sitting between them. The CDR3 contains 17 residues. CDR3 nucleotides: TGCGCCAGCAGCTTGTCAAATAGCGGAATAGCCAAAAACATTCAGTACTTC. It translates to CASSLSNSGIAKNIQYF.

The chain joins TRBV2 to TRBJ1-2; 8 bases fit TRBD1. V dropped 6 bases and J dropped 4; count of bases not matched to a gene: 10. The germline CDR1 and CDR2 sequences are SNHLY and FYNNEI. The CDR3 is made up of 15 amino acids. This chain's CDR3 is CASRSTGALRYGYTF. CDR3 DNA: TGTGCCAGCAGGTCGACAGGGGCCCTACGCTATGGCTACACCTTC. Based on the CDR3 plus reference TRBV2 and TRBJ1-2, the full variable domain is EPEVTQTPSHQVTQMGQEVILRCVPISNHLYFYWYRQILGQKVEFLVSFYNNEISEKSEIFDDQFSVERPDGSNFTLKIRSTKLEDSAMYFCASRSTGALRYGYTFGSGTRLTVV.

The V call is TRBV6-6, the J call TRBJ1-1; perhaps TRBD1 as D (6 bases). The CDR3 covers 15 residues. The germline CDR1 and CDR2 sequences are MNHNY and SVGAGI (reference sequence). The ends were cut back, 0 bases at V and 3 bases at J, with 11 bases in the middle. The CDR3 sequence: CASSYSRGSYTEAFF. The CDR3 nucleotides are TGTGCCAGCAGTTACTCGAGGGGGTCCTACACTGAAGCTTTCTTT.

The chain carries TRBV5-1 and TRBJ1-1; D might be TRBD1 (5 bases). Trimming took 4 bases from V and 10 from J, leaving 17 bases between them. The germline V gene encodes CDR1 SGHRS and CDR2 YFSETQ. The CDR3 is 13 amino acids. The CDR3 nucleotides read TGCGCCAGCAGCCCAGCGACAGCCACAGGAGCTTTCTTT. It encodes CASSPATATGAFF.

This rearrangement joins TRBV7-2 to TRBJ2-3; D remains ambiguous. The CDR3 is made up of 19 amino acids. Germline V CDR1 and CDR2: SGHTA, FQGNSA. V lost 1 base, J lost 0 bases, and 20 bases lay in between. The CDR3 loop is CASSLGMIVAVPSTDTQYF. In nucleotides, the CDR3 is TGTGCCAGCAGCTTAGGCATGATTGTGGCAGTACCTAGCACAGATACGCAGTATTTT.

The V and J genes are TRBV18 and TRBJ2-7, with TRBD2 identical over 7 bases. Germline CDR1 reads KGHSH; CDR2 reads LQKENI. This CDR3 has 16 residues. The trim removed 1 base at V and 2 bases at J, leaving 8 bases unmatched. Written as DNA, the CDR3 is TGTGCCAGCTCACCACTTGTGCTAGCGGAGACCTACGAGCAGTACTTC. Protein product: CASSPLVLAETYEQYF.

V is TRBV7-2 and J is TRBJ1-1, with 7 bases that match TRBD1. J gave up 2 bases and V 1 base, and 7 bases lay outside the gene matches. Germline assignment: CDR1 SGHTA and CDR2 FQGNSA. CDR3 length equals 16 residues. CDR3 region: CASSLVSGQQNTEAFF. The DNA for the CDR3 is TGTGCCAGCAGCTTAGTATCGGGACAGCAAAACACTGAAGCTTTCTTT.

The chain couples TRBV4-2 to TRBJ2-2; 9 bases agree with TRBD2. Trimming removed 1 base from V and 6 bases from J; junction bases left unmatched: 3. The CDR3 runs to 15 residues. From germline, CDR1 is LGHNA and CDR2 YNFKEQ. The CDR3 DNA follows: TGTGCCAGCAGCCAAGGAGCTAGCGGGGCCGGGGAGCTGTTTTTT. It specifies CASSQGASGAGELFF.

The rearrangement links TRBV25-1 to TRBJ2-7, with 7 nucleotides matching TRBD1. Germline CDR1 is MGHDK and CDR2 is SYGVNS. The CDR3 consists of 12 residues. V shed 5 bases, J shed 3 bases, and the junction held 1 base outside the gene matches. CDR3 sequence: CASSWDSYEQYF. In nucleotides, the CDR3 is TGTGCCAGCAGTTGGGACAGCTACGAGCAGTACTTC.

V gene TRBV5-1 combines with J gene TRBJ1-2, with D uncertain. V gave up 2 bases and J gave up 6 bases, with 11 bases separating them. The CDR3 is 13 amino acids. Germline CDR1 is SGHRS and CDR2 is YFSETQ. Here the CDR3 DNA reads TGCGCCAGCAGCTTAGTAGAGGGCGATGGCTACACCTTC. Translating gives CASSLVEGDGYTF. Using reference TRBV5-1 and TRBJ1-2 for the parts outside the CDR3, the full variable domain is KAGVTQTPRYLIKTRGQQVTLSCSPISGHRSVSWYQQTPGQGLQFLFEYFSETQRNKGNFPGRFSGRQFSNSRSEMNVSTLELGDSALYLCASSLVEGDGYTFGSGTRLTVV.

This clone was counted only a few times. The CDR3 coding sequence is TGTGCCAGTAGTATAACAGGGGGAGGTCAGCCCCAGCATTTT. Protein product: CASSITGGGQPQHF. The chain carries TRBV19 and TRBJ1-5, with 8 bases that match TRBD1. Losses at the gene ends were 2 bases for V and 6 bases for J; bases not matched to a gene: 3. Germline V CDR1 and CDR2: LNHDA, SQIVND (reference sequence). The CDR3 spans 14 residues.

The J gene is TRBJ2-2, the V gene TRBV5-5, with D unclear. Trimming took off 0 bases at V and 8 bases at J, with 5 bases between the two ends. Germline CDR1 and CDR2: SGHKS and YYEKEE (reference sequence). The length of the CDR3 is 12 residues. The CDR3 DNA follows: TGTGCCAGCAGCTTGGTAGTAGGGGAGCTGTTTTTT. Residues: CASSLVVGELFF.

This chain joins TRBV18 and TRBJ1-3; D is possibly TRBD1 (5 bases). Trimming took 4 bases from V and 0 from J, leaving 13 bases between them. Germline V CDR1 and CDR2: KGHSH, LQKENI. The CDR3 runs 16 residues. CDR3 in amino acids: CASSHNGGTSGNTIYF. CDR3 sequence (DNA): TGTGCCAGCTCACACAACGGGGGAACCTCTGGAAACACCATATATTTT.

This sequence joins TRBV5-4 and TRBJ2-3; 10 nucleotides match TRBD2. Germline loops: CDR1 SGHNT, CDR2 YYREEE (reference sequence). Trimming cost V 0 bases and J 5 bases; bases outside gene matches: 9. There are 17 residues in the CDR3. CDR3 sequence: CASSLASSSGSQDTQYF. CDR3 sequence (DNA): TGTGCCAGCAGCTTGGCCTCGTCTAGCGGGAGTCAAGATACGCAGTATTTT.

J is TRBJ2-2 and V is TRBV2; the match to TRBD1 covers 8 bases. Per the germline V gene, CDR1 is SNHLY and CDR2 is FYNNEI. The CDR3 is made up of 14 amino acids. V lost 6 bases to trimming and J lost 8 bases; unmatched junction nucleotides: 8. CDR3 sequence: CASRDRTGRGELFF. Written as DNA, the CDR3 is TGTGCCAGCAGGGATAGGACAGGGCGGGGGGAGCTGTTTTTT.

This clone was detected only once. The V and J genes are TRBV2 and TRBJ2-3; a weak D match, TRBD2 (6 bases). Germline V lookup: CDR1 SNHLY, CDR2 FYNNEI. The CDR3 is made up of 15 amino acids. With 7 bases removed from V and 2 bases from J, the gap between germline ends came to 16 bases. Here the CDR3 DNA reads TGTGCCAGCAAGTCCCTTACTAGCTACACAGATACGCAGTATTTT. Translation: CASKSLTSYTDTQYF.

V and J are TRBV28 and TRBJ2-7; 10 bases agree with TRBD1. V shed 6 bases and J 0 bases; nucleotides not matched to a gene: 5. Germline CDR1 is MDHEN and CDR2 is SYDVKM. The CDR3 runs 15 residues. The CDR3 sequence is CASSPRTGGSYEQYF. CDR3 in DNA: TGTGCCAGCAGCCCTCGGACAGGGGGCTCCTACGAGCAGTACTTC.